What follows are 21 T cell receptor beta chains derived from one specimen sequenced in a study of tumor-infiltrating lymphocytes in primary liver carcinoma. From roughly 21-30 mg of unsorted bulk tissue, DNA and RNA were co-extracted together. From roughly 0.5 ug total RNA, TCR beta cDNA was generated with a primer in the constant region. What produced the TCR beta libraries was three nested multiplex PCR rounds using slightly modified ARM-PCR. TRBV1-TRBV30 forward primers and a C-beta reverse primer were used in the first two PCR rounds, which each ran for around 11 cycles. TCRdb analysed the multiplex PCR reads with MiXCR anew, one entry per CDR3 protein. Found here are 100,000 to 150,000 distinct CDR3 sequences, under 65% of them singletons; the top ten hold roughly 7.9%. The specimen sequenced was liver tumor tissue from sampling region 3. The subset here: tumor region T3, left-lateral pole. These receptors originate from a woman aged 55-70 years with primary liver carcinoma and hepatitis B virus infection.

Worth noting for this clonotype: One end of the junction does not line up with germline, which may come from a read error. J is TRBJ2-1 and V is TRBV11-2; TRBD2 agrees at 7 bases. The CDR3 covers 15 residues. The germline CDR1 and CDR2 sequences are SGHAT and FQNNGV. The CDR3 region is CASSFRGRAFNEQFF. CDR3 nucleotide sequence: TGTGCCAGCAGCTTCCGGGGGAGGGCCTTCAATGAGCAGTTTTTC.

This clonotype was counted between two and nine times. The chain employs TRBV30 and TRBJ2-5, with TRBD2 matching 9 bases. V lost 3 bases to trimming and J lost 7 bases; unmatched junction nucleotides: 9. Germline V gene data show CDR1 as GTSNPN and CDR2 as SVGIG (reference sequence). The CDR3 has 14 amino acids. In DNA, the CDR3 is TGTGCCTGGAGCCTGGGACTAGCAGCAGGGACCCAGTACTTC. Amino acid sequence: CAWSLGLAAGTQYF.

Worth noting for this clonotype: The final CDR3 position lacks the conserved phenylalanine or tryptophan, pointing to a likely read error. This sequence joins TRBV28 and TRBJ2-1; no definite D call. V was trimmed by 3 bases and J by 0 bases, leaving 12 bases between them. CDR3 length equals 16 residues. Per germline, CDR1 MDHEN and CDR2 SYDVKM. CDR3 in DNA: TGTGCCAGCAGTTTCCCGGCCGCGAGCTCCTACAATGAGCAGTTCTCC. This codes for CASSFPAASSYNEQFS.

This clonotype has just a few counts. The missing conserved phenylalanine or tryptophan at the end of this CDR3 makes a read error likely. The rearrangement uses TRBV29-1 and TRBJ2-3; D is possibly TRBD2 (5 bases). This CDR3 spans 12 amino acids. Per the germline V gene, CDR1 is SQVTM and CDR2 is ANQGSEA. V was cut by 6 bases and J by 4 bases, with 11 bases left in between. The CDR3 here is CSVAVGADTQYL. The CDR3 bases are TGCAGCGTCGCCGTCGGGGCAGATACGCAGTATTTA.

The chain couples TRBV28 to TRBJ2-1; 7 bases match TRBD1. The V segment lost 7 bases and the J segment 9 bases; nucleotides outside the gene matches: 27. The CDR3 consists of 19 residues. Germline CDR1 is MDHEN and CDR2 is SYDVKM. The CDR3 loop reads CASTQVPGQSHSEAGEQFF. CDR3 DNA: TGTGCCAGCACCCAAGTCCCGGGACAGAGCCATTCCGAGGCTGGTGAGCAGTTCTTC. The full variable domain, in which reference TRBV28 and TRBJ2-1 provide the parts outside the CDR3, is DVKVTQSSRYLVKRTGEKVFLECVQDMDHENMFWYRQDPGLGLRLIYFSYDVKMKEKGDIPEGYSVSREKKERFSLILESASTNQTSMYLCASTQVPGQSHSEAGEQFFGPGTRLTVL.

About this clonotype itself: The junction and the germline gene differ at one end; a read error may be behind it. The chain has TRBV11-1 and TRBJ2-5; the D gene is possibly TRBD1 (6 bases). CDR3 length: 17 residues. Germline V gene lookup returns CDR1 SGHAT and CDR2 FQDESV (reference sequence). In DNA form, the CDR3 reads TGTGCCAGCAGCCCACGGCTCAGGACAGCGATCCAAGAGACCCAGTACTTT. Residues: CASSPRLRTAIQETQYF.

As concerns this clonotype: The CDR3 end shows no conserved phenylalanine or tryptophan, and so a read error is likely. V is TRBV6-5 and J is TRBJ2-7, with 7 bases lining up with TRBD2. The CDR3 is made up of 15 amino acids. Germline CDR1 and CDR2: MNHEY and SVGAGI. The CDR3 is CASKGLTGDVYGQYI. CDR3 in DNA: TGTGCCAGCAAGGGACTAACGGGAGACGTCTACGGGCAGTACATC.

In regard to this clonotype: One end of the junction varies from germline; a read error may be responsible. The CDR3 DNA reads TGTGCTAGCAGTCCTGGGTCTCAAGGGACCCAGTACTTC. Its translation is CASSPGSQGTQYF. The chain carries TRBV28 and TRBJ2-5; D call uncertain. CDR3 length: 13 amino acids. From germline, CDR1 is MDHEN and CDR2 SYDVKM.

The genes are TRBV4-1 and TRBJ1-2; TRBD1 is a possible D gene (5 bases). The CDR3 contains 16 residues. Trimming removed 11 bases from V and 6 bases from J, with 28 bases in between. Germline loops: CDR1 MGHRA, CDR2 YSYEKL. CDR3 nucleotides: TGCGCCGACAGCCCCCTCGGCCGGAATTCTTACGATGGCTACACCTTC. Translating gives CADSPLGRNSYDGYTF.

V and J are TRBV28 and TRBJ2-2; 7 bases fit TRBD1. Trimming took 3 bases from V and 3 from J; bases not matched to a gene: 7. Looked up from germline, CDR1 is MDHEN and CDR2 is SYDVKM. This CDR3 is built from 16 residues. The DNA of the CDR3 is TGTGCCAGCAGTTTGGTGGGGACAGAACACACCGGGGAGCTGTTTTTT. As protein: CASSLVGTEHTGELFF.

This clonotype was counted ten times or more. The chain combines TRBV12-3 or TRBV12-4 with TRBJ1-1, with D possibly matching TRBD1 (5 bases). V was trimmed by 11 bases and J by 6 bases, leaving 16 bases between them. This CDR3 comprises 12 residues. The CDR3 reads CASTPGLAEAFF. DNA for the CDR3: TGTGCCTCCACCCCAGGGTTAGCTGAAGCTTTCTTT.

The chain couples TRBV6-8 to TRBJ2-2, with D maybe TRBD1 (6 bases). This CDR3 is 19 amino acids long. Germline V lookup: CDR1 MNHGY, CDR2 SAAAGT. Trimming stripped 11 bases from V and 3 bases from J, with 31 bases between. The CDR3: CAGPSGVVCPKGDTGELFF. As DNA, the CDR3 is TGTGCCGGCCCTTCCGGGGTAGTGTGCCCCAAGGGGGACACCGGGGAGCTGTTTTTT.

With respect to this clonotype: This may come from a read error, since a much larger clone is one base off. CDR3: CASSLDVDSAEAFF. The CDR3 DNA sequence: TGTGCCAGCAGCTTAGATGTTGACAGCGCTGAAGCTTTCTTT. The chain links TRBV7-9 to TRBJ1-1, with D possibly being TRBD1 (5 bases). Trimming shortened V by 1 base and J by 6 bases, and 12 bases separated the two germline ends. CDR1 and CDR2 (germline): SEHNR, FQNEAQ (reference sequence). The length of the CDR3 is 14 residues.

This clonotype was seen repeatedly, ten times or more. The chain carries TRBV5-5 and TRBJ2-1; 8 bases are a match to TRBD1. In germline, CDR1 is SGHKS, CDR2 YYEKEE (reference sequence). V lost 4 bases and J lost 5; bases outside the gene matches: 5. There are 14 residues in the CDR3. CDR3 loop: CASSLDRGNNEQFF. The CDR3 DNA reads as TGTGCCAGCAGCCTTGACAGGGGCAACAATGAGCAGTTCTTC.

Worth noting for this clonotype: Relative to the germline gene, one junction end is altered; a read error may explain this. The chain links TRBV4-2 to TRBJ1-1; D gene unclear. The CDR3 is 15 amino acids. CDR1 and CDR2 from the germline V gene are LGHNA and YNFKEQ. CDR3 DNA sequence: TGTGCCGGCAGCCGAGAAGCAGTCGGGAACACTGAAGCTTTCTTT. Amino acids: CAGSREAVGNTEAFF.

A word on this clonotype: At one end, the junction sequence differs from germline, possibly due to a read error. The rearrangement joins TRBV6-5 to TRBJ2-5, with unresolved D. The CDR3 sequence is 13 residues long. The germline V gene has CDR1 MNHEY and CDR2 SVGAGI. The CDR3 reads CVSSYTLQETQYF. CDR3 nucleotide sequence: TGTGTCAGCAGTTACACATTACAAGAGACCCAGTACTTC.

V gene TRBV11-3 combines with J gene TRBJ2-7; 8 positions match TRBD1. V dropped 6 bases and J dropped 3; count of bases not matched to a gene: 10. The germline V gene has CDR1 SGHNT and CDR2 YENEEA. The CDR3 totals 15 residues. Written as DNA, the CDR3 is TGTGCCAGCAGTTCCGGGGCAGGGGGCAACTACGAGCAGTACTTC. This gives the protein CASSSGAGGNYEQYF.

This clonotype was seen ten or more times. This chain links TRBV7-9 with TRBJ2-5; tentative D call: TRBD2 (6 bases). The CDR3 totals 12 residues. V was shortened by 2 bases and J by 5 bases, with 6 bases between the two germline ends. CDR1 and CDR2 (germline): SEHNR, FQNEAQ (reference sequence). CDR3 sequence: CASSLLAETQYF. The CDR3 DNA reads as TGTGCCAGCAGCTTACTAGCGGAGACCCAGTACTTC.

To note about this clonotype: Being one base from a much bigger clone, this may be a read error. The CDR3 here is CSAGQGVGETQYF. The CDR3 DNA sequence: TGCAGCGCGGGACAGGGGGTTGGAGAGACCCAGTACTTC. V gene TRBV29-1 combines with J gene TRBJ2-5; 11 bases are a match to TRBD1. The V segment lost 7 bases and the J segment 4 bases; nucleotides outside the gene matches: 5. This CDR3 spans 13 amino acids. From germline, CDR1 is SQVTM and CDR2 ANQGSEA.

With respect to this clonotype: A much larger clone is a single base away; this may be a read error. The chain couples TRBV28 to TRBJ2-7; TRBD1 or TRBD2 may be the D gene (5 bases each). Germline V CDR1 and CDR2: MDHEN, SYDVKM. The CDR3 loop spans 16 amino acids. Trimming pared 6 bases from V and 4 bases from J, leaving 22 bases between. CDR3 sequence: CASRVTGTAVFYEQYF. DNA of the CDR3: TGTGCCAGCAGAGTAACCGGGACGGCTGTTTTTTACGAGCAGTACTTC.

Comments on this clonotype: This may stem from a read error, because a much larger clone lies one nucleotide away. This rearrangement joins TRBV6-1 to TRBJ2-4; possible D gene TRBD2, 5 bases. Looked up from germline, CDR1 is MNHNS and CDR2 is SASEGT. This CDR3 has 16 residues. Trimming cost V 3 bases and J 4 bases, with 16 bases left between them. The chain's CDR3 is CASSDRTGRRKNIQYF. CDR3 sequence (DNA): TGTGCCAGCAGTGATAGGACTGGGCGTAGGAAAAACATTCAGTACTTC.